This T cell receptor beta chain appears in the sequencing data of a study of T cell changes during pregnancy in multiple sclerosis (dated by TCRdb to 2018 to 2020). General notes on the study: The study examined how the T cell repertoire changed over the course of pregnancy in women with multiple sclerosis.

Library preparation employed the immunoSEQ multiplex PCR assay. What TCRdb holds here is the immuneACCESS table cut down to in-frame rearrangements. Part of the clones is not present; checked against another copy, under half of the missing clones reflect an unresolved V gene, and the others are unexplained. The sample table holds roughly 51,000 clones, of which roughly 94% were seen once. Around 5.5% of the sample is held by the ten biggest clonotypes. About this clone: Its antigen specificity is not known. There are no base qualities to consult, and no much larger clone falls within one base.

Sample: CD8+ T cells from peripheral blood mononuclear cells, taken before pregnancy. The clonotype comes from a female donor with multiple sclerosis, enrolled in a pregnancy study.

The CDR3 reads CASSGRLAPRLGEQFF. The DNA sequence reads TGTGCCAGCAGTGGACGACTAGCCCCACGCCTGGGGGAGCAGTTCTTC. The chain was built from TRBV25-1 and TRBJ2-1; TRBD2 lines up with 7 middle nucleotides. As encoded in the germline V gene, CDR1 is MGHDK while CDR2 is SYGVNS. After removal of 4 bases from V and 10 bases from J, the junction retains 16 bases not matched to a gene. Including the terminal cysteine and phenylalanine, the CDR3 comprises 16 residues. Only the CDR3 region is kept as DNA, spanning 48 bases read in frame from base 1.